This entry lists 21 T cell receptor beta chains sequenced from one sample in a study of blood T cell repertoires in COVID-19. Using immunoSEQ multiplex PCR, the repertoire was profiled, and TCRdb retains in-frame clones only, with some absent. This sample has some 220,000 clones; approximately 81% occur once, and the top ten carry approximately 5%. Material for sequencing was peripheral blood. Receptors were obtained from a woman in her fifties or sixties who had recovered from COVID-19.

The chain has TRBV20-1 and TRBJ1-5; no definite D call. Trimming removed 3 bases from V and 2 bases from J, with 11 bases in between. The CDR3 contains 14 residues. CDR1 and CDR2 from the germline V gene are DFQATT and SNEGSKA (reference sequence). The CDR3 loop reads CSASRQVGNQPQHF. DNA of the CDR3: TGCAGTGCTAGTCGGCAGGTGGGCAATCAGCCCCAGCATTTT.

The chain recombines TRBV7-3 with TRBJ2-1, with TRBD1 matching over 9 bases. Germline assignment: CDR1 SGHTA and CDR2 FQGTGA. The junction had 5 bases not matched to a gene; V was cut back by 4 bases and J by 10 bases. This CDR3 has 13 residues. The CDR3 nucleotides are TGTGCCAGCAGCTATACAGGGGGCGGAGAGCAGTTCTTC. Its protein is CASSYTGGGEQFF.

V gene TRBV12-3 or TRBV12-4 combines with J gene TRBJ1-2; no definite D call. Trimming shortened V by 3 bases and J by 2 bases, and 7 bases separated the two germline ends. CDR3 length equals 13 residues. The CDR3 is CASSLGRNYGYTF. CDR3 DNA sequence: TGTGCCAGCAGTTTGGGCAGAAACTATGGCTACACCTTC.

This chain links TRBV5-1 with TRBJ2-5; 8 positions agree with TRBD1. Germline-derived CDR1 and CDR2 are SGHRS and YFSETQ. This CDR3 region has 15 residues. J was trimmed by 5 bases and V by 4 bases; bases with no gene match: 10. This CDR3 reads CASSRTGTGRETQYF. The CDR3 coding sequence is TGCGCCAGCAGCAGAACCGGGACAGGTCGGGAGACCCAGTACTTC.

This chain joins TRBV29-1 and TRBJ1-2, with D unclear. CDR3 length: 13 amino acids. Germline lookup yields CDR1 SQVTM and CDR2 ANQGSEA. Trimming removed 7 bases from V and 4 bases from J, with 16 bases in between. The CDR3 DNA reads TGCAGCGCGGTCGCGGAGGGTAGCTATGGCTACACCTTC. Protein: CSAVAEGSYGYTF.

The CDR3 nucleotides are TGTGCCAGCAGCGTGGGACAGGGGGCCCCCAATTCACCCCTCCACTTT. Amino acid sequence: CASSVGQGAPNSPLHF. The chain is built from TRBV9 and TRBJ1-6, with TRBD1 matching 12 bases. From germline, CDR1 is SGDLS and CDR2 YYNGEE. The length of the CDR3 is 16 residues. Losses at the gene ends were 2 bases for V and 7 bases for J; bases not matched to a gene: 4.

This clone has more than one count but fewer than ten. The chain uses TRBV9 and TRBJ2-7; 7 bases map to TRBD1. Germline CDR1 is SGDLS and CDR2 is YYNGEE. J was trimmed by 3 bases and V by 0 bases; bases with no gene match: 3. The CDR3 runs to 14 residues. CDR3 in amino acids: CASSVGGQNYEQYF. CDR3 sequence (DNA): TGTGCCAGCAGCGTAGGGGGACAGAACTACGAGCAGTACTTC.

A few counts support this clone. V is TRBV3-1 (or the pseudogene TRBV3-2) and J is TRBJ2-1, with D perhaps TRBD2 (6 bases). The CDR3 runs to 12 residues. Trimming cost V 5 bases and J 13 bases, with 15 bases left between them. Germline-derived CDR1 and CDR2 are LGHDT and YNNKEL (reference sequence). In DNA, the CDR3 is TGTGCCAGCAGCTCAACCCTGGGGGGTCAGTTCTTC. Protein: CASSSTLGGQFF.

The chain uses TRBV2 and TRBJ1-5; D unclear. The CDR3 is 13 amino acids. CDR1 and CDR2 from the germline V gene are SNHLY and FYNNEI. V was clipped by 3 bases and J by 0 bases, with 3 bases between them. CDR3 bases: TGTGCCAGCAGTGATATTAGCAATCAGCCCCAGCATTTT. Translating it yields CASSDISNQPQHF.

The V gene is TRBV3-1 (or the pseudogene TRBV3-2), the J gene TRBJ1-1, with 9 bases that match TRBD1. V was pared by 4 bases and J by 2 bases, with 11 bases of the junction left unmatched. The germline V gene encodes CDR1 LGHDT and CDR2 YNNKEL (reference sequence). CDR3 length: 17 amino acids. The CDR3 DNA reads TGTGCCAGCAGCCCCGACCGAGGACAGGGGCTCAACACTGAAGCTTTCTTT. Protein product: CASSPDRGQGLNTEAFF.

The table lists this clone with a few counts. The V gene is TRBV18, the J gene TRBJ1-1; D perhaps matches TRBD1 (6 bases). The V end was cut by 4 bases, the J end by 2 bases, with 17 bases between. Germline V gene sequence: CDR1 KGHSH, CDR2 LQKENI. The CDR3 covers 16 residues. CDR3 DNA sequence: TGTGCCAGCTCACGCGAGACCGGGACATCTAACACTGAAGCTTTCTTT. Protein sequence: CASSRETGTSNTEAFF.

The V gene is TRBV19, the J gene TRBJ1-5; the D gene is possibly TRBD1 (5 bases). This CDR3 contains 15 residues. CDR1 and CDR2 (germline): LNHDA, SQIVND (reference sequence). V was shortened by 4 bases and J by 5 bases, with 15 bases between the two germline ends. This CDR3 reads CASSTGRELYQPQHF. DNA for the CDR3: TGTGCCAGTAGTACAGGGAGGGAATTATATCAGCCCCAGCATTTT.

The rearrangement links TRBV5-1 to TRBJ2-7, with 7 bases identical to TRBD1. Per germline, CDR1 SGHRS and CDR2 YFSETQ. The CDR3 totals 15 residues. With V trimmed by 2 bases and J by 2 bases, 7 bases remained unmatched. The CDR3 loop is CASSLVTGLTYEQYF. The CDR3 region has the DNA TGCGCCAGCAGCTTAGTGACAGGGCTCACCTACGAGCAGTACTTC.

This chain joins TRBV25-1 and TRBJ2-2; no clear D gene. The germline V and J ends were trimmed by 2 bases and 0 bases, with 7 bases remaining between them. The germline gives CDR1 MGHDK, CDR2 SYGVNS. The CDR3 has 15 amino acids. This CDR3 reads CASSEGQSNTGELFF. For the CDR3, the DNA is TGTGCCAGCAGTGAAGGTCAGTCGAACACCGGGGAGCTGTTTTTT.

The chain combines TRBV19 with TRBJ1-1; no definite D call. The CDR3 totals 14 residues. From germline, CDR1 is LNHDA and CDR2 SQIVND (reference sequence). V lost 1 base, J lost 1 base, and 7 bases lay in between. CDR3 bases: TGTGCCAGTAGTATAGTCTGGGCGAACACTGAAGCTTTCTTT. It translates to CASSIVWANTEAFF.

The chain carries TRBV30 and TRBJ1-2; D is unresolved. Germline CDR1 and CDR2: GTSNPN and SVGIG (reference sequence). V lost 0 bases to trimming and J lost 0 bases, with 11 bases between them. CDR3 length: 15 amino acids. The CDR3 region has the DNA TGTGCCTGGAGTGTGTCGCAGAAAGCTAACTATGGCTACACCTTC. It yields the protein CAWSVSQKANYGYTF.

This rearrangement joins TRBV7-9 to TRBJ2-1, with TRBD2 matching 13 bases. This CDR3 region has 16 residues. CDR1 SEHNR and CDR2 FQNEAQ come from the germline V gene (reference sequence). The V gene end was trimmed by 4 bases and the J gene end by 4 bases; junction bases not matched to a gene: 4. The CDR3 reads CASSSLAGGLYNEQFF. The CDR3 DNA reads as TGTGCCAGCAGCTCACTAGCGGGGGGGTTATACAATGAGCAGTTCTTC.

The chain combines TRBV4-1 with TRBJ1-6; D gene unclear. The CDR3 is 16 residues long. V gave up 1 base and J gave up 13 bases, with 20 bases separating them. Germline V gene sequence: CDR1 MGHRA, CDR2 YSYEKL. Here the CDR3 reads CASSQVGGAGIVPLHF. The CDR3 region has the DNA TGCGCCAGCAGCCAAGTGGGAGGTGCTGGGATTGTCCCCCTCCACTTT.

This sequence joins TRBV9 and TRBJ2-1; D remains unclear. With 0 bases removed from V and 3 bases from J, the gap between germline ends came to 7 bases. Germline values: CDR1 SGDLS, CDR2 YYNGEE. The CDR3 totals 14 residues. Written as DNA, the CDR3 is TGTGCCAGCAGCGTAGGAGTGCTCTACAATGAGCAGTTCTTC. Its translation: CASSVGVLYNEQFF.

The chain employs TRBV28 and TRBJ1-2, with TRBD1 as a possible D gene (5 bases). Looked up from germline, CDR1 is MDHEN and CDR2 is SYDVKM. The CDR3 loop spans 12 amino acids. Trimming removed 6 bases from V and 5 bases from J, with 10 bases in between. CDR3 residues: CASSPRQYGYTF. As DNA, the CDR3 is TGTGCCAGCAGCCCTAGACAGTATGGCTACACCTTC.

This clone was detected once. V is TRBV30 and J is TRBJ2-2; no reliable D call. This CDR3 is 12 amino acids long. Germline values: CDR1 GTSNPN, CDR2 SVGIG (reference sequence). Trimming removed 2 bases from V and 10 bases from J, with 11 bases in between. The CDR3 coding sequence is TGTGCCTGGAGTATCCAAGCCGCGGAGCTGTTTTTT. It translates to CAWSIQAAELFF.